Sequencing of this TCR beta chain was carried out in a study of PD-L1 blockade in urothelial cancer. The CDR3 has 17 amino acids. This table comes from immunoSEQ multiplex PCR, and its TCRdb copy is limited to in-frame clones, with some not included. The data show tens of thousands of clones, with roughly 84% seen just once and 8% to 10% held by the top ten. Time point described: pretreatment peripheral blood. The clonotype comes from an older woman with urothelial cancer. The gene calls are TRBV12-2 and TRBJ2-2; the D call TRBD1 from the table was never checked on the DNA. TRBV12-2 is designated a pseudogene. Material: PBMCs, obtained around atezolizumab (anti-PD-L1) treatment. The CDR3 spells CASRFALQGCGTGELFF. The DNA of the CDR3 is TGTGCAAGTCGCTTTGCTTTACAGGGGTGTGGCACCGGGGAGCTGTTTTTT.